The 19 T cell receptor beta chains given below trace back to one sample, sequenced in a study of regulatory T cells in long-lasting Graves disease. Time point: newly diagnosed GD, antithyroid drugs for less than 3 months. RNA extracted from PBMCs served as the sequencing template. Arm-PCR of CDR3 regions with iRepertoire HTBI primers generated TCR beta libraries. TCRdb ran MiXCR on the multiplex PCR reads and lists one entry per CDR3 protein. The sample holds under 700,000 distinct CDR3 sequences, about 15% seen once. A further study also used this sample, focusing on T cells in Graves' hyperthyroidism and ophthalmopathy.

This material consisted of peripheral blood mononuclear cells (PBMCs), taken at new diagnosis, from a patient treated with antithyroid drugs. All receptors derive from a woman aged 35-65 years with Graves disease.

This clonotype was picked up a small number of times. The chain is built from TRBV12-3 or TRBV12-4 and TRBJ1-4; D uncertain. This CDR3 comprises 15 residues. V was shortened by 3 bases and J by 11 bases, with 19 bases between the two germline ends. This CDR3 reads CASSFVSGENIKLFF. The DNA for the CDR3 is TGTGCCAGCAGTTTCGTTTCTGGGGAAAATATCAAACTGTTTTTT.

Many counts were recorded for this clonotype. The CDR3 coding sequence is TGTGCCAGCAGCCTCGGGACGGTGAACACTGAAGCTTTCTTT. Its translation is CASSLGTVNTEAFF. The chain links TRBV11-1 to TRBJ1-1; TRBD1 is a possible D gene (5 bases). The CDR3 has 14 amino acids. Germline V gives CDR1 SGHAT, CDR2 FQDESV (reference sequence). With 5 bases removed from V and 0 bases from J, the gap between germline ends came to 10 bases.

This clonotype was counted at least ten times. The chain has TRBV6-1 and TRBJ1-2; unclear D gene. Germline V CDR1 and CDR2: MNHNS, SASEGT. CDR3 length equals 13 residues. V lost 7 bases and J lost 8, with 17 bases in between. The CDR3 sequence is CASTDRKRRGYTF. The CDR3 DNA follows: TGTGCCAGCACTGACCGGAAGCGAAGGGGCTACACCTTC.

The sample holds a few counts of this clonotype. CDR3 amino acids: CASSEGLAVYEQYF. Written as DNA, the CDR3 is TGTGCCAGCAGTGAAGGACTAGCGGTCTACGAGCAGTACTTC. The chain employs TRBV2 and TRBJ2-7; TRBD2 agrees at 9 bases. Germline assignment: CDR1 SNHLY and CDR2 FYNNEI. Unmatched junction bases numbered 1, after V lost 1 base and J lost 3 bases. The CDR3 is made up of 14 amino acids.

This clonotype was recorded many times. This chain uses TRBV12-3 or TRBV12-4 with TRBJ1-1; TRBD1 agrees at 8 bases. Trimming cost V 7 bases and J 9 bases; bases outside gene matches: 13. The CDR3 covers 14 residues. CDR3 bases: TGTGCCAGCAAACCTCCGATCAGGGGGCATAAAGCTTTCTTT. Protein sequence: CASKPPIRGHKAFF.

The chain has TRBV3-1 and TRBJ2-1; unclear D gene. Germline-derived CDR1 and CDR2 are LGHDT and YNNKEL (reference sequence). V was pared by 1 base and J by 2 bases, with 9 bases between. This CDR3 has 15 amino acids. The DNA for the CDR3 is TGTGCCAGCAGCCAAGGACATCTCGCCTACAATGAGCAGTTCTTC. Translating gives CASSQGHLAYNEQFF.

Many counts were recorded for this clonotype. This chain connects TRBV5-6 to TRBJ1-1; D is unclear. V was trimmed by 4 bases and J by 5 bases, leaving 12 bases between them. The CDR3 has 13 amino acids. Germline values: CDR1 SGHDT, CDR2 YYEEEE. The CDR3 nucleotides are TGTGCCAGCAGCCCCCCGGTTGCGACTGAAGCTTTCTTT. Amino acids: CASSPPVATEAFF.

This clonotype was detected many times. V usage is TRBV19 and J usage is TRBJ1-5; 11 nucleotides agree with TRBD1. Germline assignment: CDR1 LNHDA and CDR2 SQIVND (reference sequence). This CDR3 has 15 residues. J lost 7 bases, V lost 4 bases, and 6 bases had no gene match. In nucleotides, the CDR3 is TGTGCCAGTAGTACGACGGGACAGGGGGGCCAGCCCCAGCATTTT. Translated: CASSTTGQGGQPQHF. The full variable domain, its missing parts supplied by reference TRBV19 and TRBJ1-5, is DGGITQSPKYLFRKEGQNVTLSCEQNLNHDAMYWYRQDPGQGLRLIYYSQIVNDFQKGDIAEGYSVSREKKESFPLTVTSAQKNPTAFYLCASSTTGQGGQPQHFGDGTRLSIL.

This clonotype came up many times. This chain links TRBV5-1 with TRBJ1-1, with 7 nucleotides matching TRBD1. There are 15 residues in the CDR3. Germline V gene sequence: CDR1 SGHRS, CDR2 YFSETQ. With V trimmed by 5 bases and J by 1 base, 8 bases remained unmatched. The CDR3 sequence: CASSFYRGGNTEAFF. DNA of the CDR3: TGCGCCAGCAGTTTTTACAGGGGAGGGAACACTGAAGCTTTCTTT. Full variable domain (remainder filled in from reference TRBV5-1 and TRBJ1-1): KAGVTQTPRYLIKTRGQQVTLSCSPISGHRSVSWYQQTPGQGLQFLFEYFSETQRNKGNFPGRFSGRQFSNSRSEMNVSTLELGDSALYLCASSFYRGGNTEAFFGQGTRLTVV.

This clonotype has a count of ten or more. CDR3: CASSFRDHPSAGAGRQYF. Here the CDR3 DNA reads TGTGCCAGCAGCTTTCGGGACCACCCATCGGCAGGGGCTGGGCGCCAGTACTTC. The chain combines TRBV7-8 with TRBJ2-5; D perhaps matches TRBD1 (6 bases). This CDR3 contains 18 residues. V was shortened by 3 bases and J by 10 bases, with 30 bases between the two germline ends. The germline V gene has CDR1 SGHVS and CDR2 FQNEAQ.

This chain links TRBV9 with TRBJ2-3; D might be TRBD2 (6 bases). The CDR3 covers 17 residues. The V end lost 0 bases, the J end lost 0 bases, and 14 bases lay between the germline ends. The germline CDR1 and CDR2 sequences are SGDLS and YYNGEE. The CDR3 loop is CASSVEAGGISTDTQYF. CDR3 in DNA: TGTGCCAGCAGCGTAGAAGCAGGAGGGATTAGCACAGATACGCAGTATTTT.

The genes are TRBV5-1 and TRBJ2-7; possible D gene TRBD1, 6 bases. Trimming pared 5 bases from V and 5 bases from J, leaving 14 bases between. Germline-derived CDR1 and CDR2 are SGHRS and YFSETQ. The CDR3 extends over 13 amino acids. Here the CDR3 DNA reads TGCGCCAGCAGTCGGCAGGGGAGAGACGAGCAGTACTTC. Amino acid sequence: CASSRQGRDEQYF.

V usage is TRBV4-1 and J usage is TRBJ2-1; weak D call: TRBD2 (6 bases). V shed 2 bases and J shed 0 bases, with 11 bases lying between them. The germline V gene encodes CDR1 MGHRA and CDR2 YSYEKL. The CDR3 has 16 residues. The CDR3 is CASSQQGLSSYNEQFF. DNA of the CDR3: TGCGCCAGCAGCCAACAGGGACTGAGCTCCTACAATGAGCAGTTCTTC.

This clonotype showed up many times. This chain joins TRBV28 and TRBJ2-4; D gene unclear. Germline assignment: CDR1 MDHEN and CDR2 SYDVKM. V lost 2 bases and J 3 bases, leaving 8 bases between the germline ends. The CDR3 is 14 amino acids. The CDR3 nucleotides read TGTGCCAGCAGTTTAACCCTCGGCAAAAACATTCAGTACTTC. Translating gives CASSLTLGKNIQYF.

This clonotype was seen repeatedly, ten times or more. In nucleotides, the CDR3 is TGTGCCAGCAGTGAATTTTCGGGGCCAGGTACAGATACGCAGTATTTT. Its protein is CASSEFSGPGTDTQYF. The rearrangement uses TRBV6-1 and TRBJ2-3; the D gene could be TRBD1 or TRBD2 (5 bases each). V lost 2 bases to trimming and J lost 3 bases, with 15 bases between them. The CDR3 sequence is 16 residues long. Per germline, CDR1 MNHNS and CDR2 SASEGT.

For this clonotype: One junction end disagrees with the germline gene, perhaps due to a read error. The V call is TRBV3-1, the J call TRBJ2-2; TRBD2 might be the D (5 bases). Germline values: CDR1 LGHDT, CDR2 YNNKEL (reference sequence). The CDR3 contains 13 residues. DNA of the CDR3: TGTGTCAGCAGCCAACGACTAACCGGGGAGCTGTTTTTT. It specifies CVSSQRLTGELFF.

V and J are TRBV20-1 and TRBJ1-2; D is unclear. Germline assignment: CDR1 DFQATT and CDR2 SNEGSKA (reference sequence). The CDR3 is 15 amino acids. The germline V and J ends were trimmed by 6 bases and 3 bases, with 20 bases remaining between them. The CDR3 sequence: CSAQENGLAYYGYTF. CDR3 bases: TGCAGTGCCCAGGAGAACGGGTTGGCCTACTATGGCTACACCTTC.

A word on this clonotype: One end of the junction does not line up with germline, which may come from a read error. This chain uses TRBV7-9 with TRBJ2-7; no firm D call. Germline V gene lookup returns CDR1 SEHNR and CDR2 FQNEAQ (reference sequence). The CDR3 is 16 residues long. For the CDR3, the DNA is TGTGCCAGCAGCTTAGTACGGGCAGCAACTCTCTACCAGCAGTACTTC. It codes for CASSLVRAATLYQQYF.

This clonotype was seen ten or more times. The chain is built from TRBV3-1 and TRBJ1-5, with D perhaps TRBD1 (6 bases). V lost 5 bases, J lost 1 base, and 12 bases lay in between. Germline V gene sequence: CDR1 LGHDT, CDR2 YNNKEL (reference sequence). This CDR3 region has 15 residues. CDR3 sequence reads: CASSAGTQSNQPQHF. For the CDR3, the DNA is TGTGCCAGCAGCGCAGGGACACAAAGCAATCAGCCCCAGCATTTT.